The 6 T cell receptor beta chains listed next were all sequenced from one sample in a study of blood T cell repertoires in COVID-19. Libraries were prepared by immunoSEQ multiplex PCR; TCRdb keeps only in-frame clonotypes and omits some of them. The data hold approximately 140,000 clones, with 84% observed a single time. Source material: peripheral blood. Receptors were obtained from a human donor in a cohort sampled during active COVID-19.

J is TRBJ2-2 and V is TRBV7-3; 10 nucleotides align to TRBD2. CDR1 is SGHTA, CDR2 FQGTGA, per germline. CDR3 length equals 16 residues. V was clipped by 2 bases and J by 5 bases; unmatched bases: 5. This chain's CDR3 is CASSLGGTSVTGELFF. The CDR3 region has the DNA TGTGCCAGCAGCTTAGGTGGGACTAGCGTTACCGGGGAGCTGTTTTTT.

The V and J genes are TRBV7-2 and TRBJ2-3, with 8 bases lining up with TRBD2. Germline V gene sequence: CDR1 SGHTA, CDR2 FQGNSA. V shed 6 bases, J shed 2 bases, and the junction held 7 bases outside the gene matches. This CDR3 spans 15 amino acids. The CDR3 here is CASRWLAGITDTQYF. CDR3 coding DNA: TGTGCCAGCAGGTGGCTAGCGGGCATCACAGATACGCAGTATTTT.

Concerning this clone: Different DNA sequences within this sample yield the same CDR3. The CDR3 region is CASSLRDRGSLSYGYTF. CDR3 nucleotide sequence: TGTGCCAGCAGCCTCCGGGACAGGGGGAGTTTGAGCTATGGCTACACCTTC. V usage is TRBV9 and J usage is TRBJ1-2, with TRBD1 identical over 11 bases. The V and J ends lost 4 bases and 4 bases, in that order; junction bases with no gene match: 12. Per the germline V gene, CDR1 is SGDLS and CDR2 is YYNGEE. The CDR3 totals 17 residues.

V usage is TRBV5-1 and J usage is TRBJ2-1; D possibly corresponds to TRBD2 (6 bases). Trimming took 6 bases from V and 8 from J, leaving 21 bases between them. In germline, CDR1 is SGHRS, CDR2 YFSETQ. This CDR3 comprises 15 residues. Here the CDR3 DNA reads TGCGCCAGCACCATGGGACTCCTGCTGGTTGATGAGCAGTTCTTC. It encodes CASTMGLLLVDEQFF.

The chain has TRBV19 and TRBJ1-5, with 8 positions matching TRBD1. CDR1 is LNHDA and CDR2 is SQIVND in the germline V gene (reference sequence). The CDR3 totals 14 residues. The J segment lost 4 bases and the V segment lost 1 base, leaving 0 bases of the junction unmatched. The CDR3 DNA reads TGTGCCAGTAGTATAGGACAGGGGAATCAGCCCCAGCATTTT. This gives the protein CASSIGQGNQPQHF.

This rearrangement joins TRBV7-3 to TRBJ2-1; the match to TRBD2 covers 9 bases. Germline V gene sequence: CDR1 SGHTA, CDR2 FQGTGA. V trimming: 4 bases; J trimming: 7 bases; junction bases outside the gene matches: 11. The CDR3 sequence is 16 residues long. CDR3 sequence reads: CASSSEGSGGYNEQFF. Here the CDR3 DNA reads TGTGCCAGCAGCTCCGAGGGTAGCGGGGGCTATAATGAGCAGTTCTTC.